This T cell receptor (beta chain) originates from a study of T-cell memory formation after mild COVID-19. For the study at large: Clusters were largely donor specific.

After 5'RACE with constant-segment primers, TCR alpha and TCR beta cDNA libraries carrying sample barcodes and UMIs were obtained. TCRdb re-called the 5' RACE reads with MiXCR, one entry per CDR3 protein. Found here are under 200,000 distinct CDR3 sequences, around a tenth of them singletons; the top ten hold 3.8%. General study results and limits: Some SARS-CoV-2-responding clones were already detected in memory before infection.

Comments on this clonotype: Its antigen is not identified.

This CDR3 comprises 17 residues. Germline loops: CDR1 ENHRY, CDR2 SYGVKD. With 6 bases removed from V and 6 bases from J, the gap between germline ends came to 26 bases. The sample taken for sequencing was PBMCs or a T cell subset sorted from them (not recorded which). J is TRBJ2-5 and V is TRBV10-3, with D perhaps TRBD2 (6 bases). The sequence was obtained from a man younger than 30 who had mild COVID-19 (a few samples of this study predate the infection). Cell type and time point are not known. DNA of the CDR3: TGTGCCATCAGCGCGGCCTCCCCAACCCGGGGGATACAGACCCAGTACTTC. Amino acid sequence: CAISAASPTRGIQTQYF.